This T cell receptor beta chain is drawn from a study of tumor-infiltrating lymphocytes in primary liver carcinoma. Looking at the study overall: Tumors were staged T1-T3 N0M0 and measured about 4.2 to 10 cm across. Samples returned roughly 3.5 to 7.13 million productive TCRbeta reads, a yield that was similar across tissue types.

Study-wide results and limits: Blood's top-250-clone fraction was significantly lower than that of tumors (p = 0.039). Overlap between tumor regions exceeded overlap of tumor with adjacent tissue or blood.

Co-extraction of RNA and DNA was performed on about 18-30 mg of unsorted bulk tissue. For this clonotype: Its target is not known.

CDR3 length: 15 amino acids. Trimming removed 1 base from V and 1 base from J, with 8 bases in between. The germline V gene encodes CDR1 LNHNV and CDR2 YYDKDF (reference sequence). Synthesis of TCR beta cDNA was carried out from about 500 ng total RNA with a constant-region primer. What produced the TCR beta libraries was three nested multiplex PCR rounds using slightly modified ARM-PCR. Investigators reported that the first two PCR rounds, at roughly 10 cycles each, used TRBV1-TRBV30 forward primers with a C-beta reverse primer. TCRdb reprocessed the multiplex PCR reads with MiXCR, giving one entry per CDR3 protein. The sample yields about 92,000 distinct CDR3 sequences, less than 75% seen once.

The sequence was obtained from a man aged 35 to 55 with primary liver carcinoma and hepatitis B virus infection. This chain uses TRBV15 with TRBJ2-1, with D possibly matching TRBD2 (6 bases). The specimen sequenced was tumor-adjacent normal liver tissue. The CDR3 region has the DNA TGTGCCACCAGCAGAGGACGGGGGTCCTACAATGAGCAGTTCTTC. It specifies CATSRGRGSYNEQFF.